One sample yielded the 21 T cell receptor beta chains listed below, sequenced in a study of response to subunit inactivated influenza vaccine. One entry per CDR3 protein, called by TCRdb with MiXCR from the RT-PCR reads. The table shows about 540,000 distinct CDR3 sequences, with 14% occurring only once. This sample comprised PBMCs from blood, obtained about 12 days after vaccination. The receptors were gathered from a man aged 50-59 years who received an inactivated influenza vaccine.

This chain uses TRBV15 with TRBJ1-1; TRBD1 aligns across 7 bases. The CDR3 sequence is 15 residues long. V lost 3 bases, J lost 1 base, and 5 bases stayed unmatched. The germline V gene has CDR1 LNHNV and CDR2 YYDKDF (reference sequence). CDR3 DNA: TGTGCCACCAGCAGTAAACAGGGGAGGAACACTGAAGCTTTCTTT. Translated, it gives CATSSKQGRNTEAFF.

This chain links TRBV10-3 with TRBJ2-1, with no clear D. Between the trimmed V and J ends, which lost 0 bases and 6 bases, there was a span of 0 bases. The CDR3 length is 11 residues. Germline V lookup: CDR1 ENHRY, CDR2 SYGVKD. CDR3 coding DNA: TGTGCCATCAGTGAGTCCAATGAGCAGTTCTTC. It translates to CAISESNEQFF.

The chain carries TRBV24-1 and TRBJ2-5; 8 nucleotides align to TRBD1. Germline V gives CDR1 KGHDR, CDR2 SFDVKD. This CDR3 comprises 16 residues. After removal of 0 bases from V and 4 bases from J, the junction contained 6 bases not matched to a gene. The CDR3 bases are TGTGCCACCAGTGATTTGGGTCAGGGGGCGCGAGAGACCCAGTACTTC. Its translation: CATSDLGQGARETQYF.

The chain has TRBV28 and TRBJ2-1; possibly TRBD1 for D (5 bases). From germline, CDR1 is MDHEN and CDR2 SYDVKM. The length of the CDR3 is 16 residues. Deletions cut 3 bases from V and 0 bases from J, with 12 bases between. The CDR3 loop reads CASSFRGHSSYNEQFF. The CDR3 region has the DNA TGTGCCAGCAGTTTTAGGGGCCATTCCTCCTACAATGAGCAGTTCTTC.

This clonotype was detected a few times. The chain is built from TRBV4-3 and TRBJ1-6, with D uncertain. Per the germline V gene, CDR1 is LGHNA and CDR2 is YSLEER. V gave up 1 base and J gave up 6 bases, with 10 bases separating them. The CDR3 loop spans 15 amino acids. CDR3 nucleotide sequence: TGCGCCAGCAGCCAAGCACAGATGGGTAATTCACCCCTCCACTTT. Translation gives CASSQAQMGNSPLHF.

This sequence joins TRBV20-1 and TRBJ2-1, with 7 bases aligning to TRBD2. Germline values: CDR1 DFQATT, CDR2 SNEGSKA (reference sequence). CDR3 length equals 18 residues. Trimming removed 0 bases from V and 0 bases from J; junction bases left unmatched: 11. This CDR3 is CSARELSGVLSSYNEQFF. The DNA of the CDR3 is TGCAGTGCTAGAGAGCTCAGCGGGGTGCTGAGCTCCTACAATGAGCAGTTCTTC.

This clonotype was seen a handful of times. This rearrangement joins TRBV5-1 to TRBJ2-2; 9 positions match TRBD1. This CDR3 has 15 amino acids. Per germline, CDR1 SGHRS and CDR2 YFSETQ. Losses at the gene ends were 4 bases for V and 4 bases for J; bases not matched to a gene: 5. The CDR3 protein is CASSNDRGSTGELFF. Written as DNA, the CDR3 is TGCGCCAGCAGCAACGACAGGGGGAGCACCGGGGAGCTGTTTTTT.

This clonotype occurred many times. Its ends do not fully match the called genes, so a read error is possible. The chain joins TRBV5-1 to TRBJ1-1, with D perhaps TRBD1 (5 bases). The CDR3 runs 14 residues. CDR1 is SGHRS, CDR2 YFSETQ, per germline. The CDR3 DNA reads TGTGCCAGCAGCTTAGGGGCCCAGAACACTGAAGCTTTCTTT. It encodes CASSLGAQNTEAFF.

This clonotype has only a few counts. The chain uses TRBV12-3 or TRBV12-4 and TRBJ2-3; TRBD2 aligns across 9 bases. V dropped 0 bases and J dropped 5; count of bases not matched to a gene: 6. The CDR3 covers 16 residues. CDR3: CASSLAAGGRLDTQYF. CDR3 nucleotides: TGTGCCAGCAGTTTAGCGGCGGGGGGGCGGTTAGATACGCAGTATTTT.

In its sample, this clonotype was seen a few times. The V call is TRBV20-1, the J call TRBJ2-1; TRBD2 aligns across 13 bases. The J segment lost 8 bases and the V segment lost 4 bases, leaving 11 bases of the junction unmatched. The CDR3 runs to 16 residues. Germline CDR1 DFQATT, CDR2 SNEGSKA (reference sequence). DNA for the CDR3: TGCAGTGCTAAATCCGGGACTAGCGGGATCTTCGATGAGCAGTTCTTC. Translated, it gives CSAKSGTSGIFDEQFF.

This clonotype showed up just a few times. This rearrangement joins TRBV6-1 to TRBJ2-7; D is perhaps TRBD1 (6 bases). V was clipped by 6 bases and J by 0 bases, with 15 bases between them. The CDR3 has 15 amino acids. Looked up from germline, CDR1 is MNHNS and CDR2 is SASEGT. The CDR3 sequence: CASSERAGDSYEQYF. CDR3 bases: TGTGCCAGCAGCGAACGTGCAGGGGACTCCTACGAGCAGTACTTC.

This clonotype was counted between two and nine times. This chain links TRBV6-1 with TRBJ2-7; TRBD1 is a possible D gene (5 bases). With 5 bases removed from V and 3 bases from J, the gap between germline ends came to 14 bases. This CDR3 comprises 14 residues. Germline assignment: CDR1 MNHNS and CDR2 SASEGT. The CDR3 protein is CASSLTESLYEQYF. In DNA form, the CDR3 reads TGTGCCAGCAGTCTGACAGAGTCACTCTACGAGCAGTACTTC.

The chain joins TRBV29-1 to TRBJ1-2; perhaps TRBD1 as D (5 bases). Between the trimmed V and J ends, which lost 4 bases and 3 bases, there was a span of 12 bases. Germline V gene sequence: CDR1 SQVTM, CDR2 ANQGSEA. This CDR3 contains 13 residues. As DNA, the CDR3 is TGCAGCGTTGGAGTCCGGGGACACTATGGCTACACCTTC. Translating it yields CSVGVRGHYGYTF.

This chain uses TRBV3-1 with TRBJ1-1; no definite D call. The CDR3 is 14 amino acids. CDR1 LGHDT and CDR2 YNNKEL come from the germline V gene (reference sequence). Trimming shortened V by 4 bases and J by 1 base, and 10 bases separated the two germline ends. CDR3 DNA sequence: TGTGCCAGCAGCCGCGCCAGCCGGAACACTGAAGCTTTCTTT. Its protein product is CASSRASRNTEAFF.

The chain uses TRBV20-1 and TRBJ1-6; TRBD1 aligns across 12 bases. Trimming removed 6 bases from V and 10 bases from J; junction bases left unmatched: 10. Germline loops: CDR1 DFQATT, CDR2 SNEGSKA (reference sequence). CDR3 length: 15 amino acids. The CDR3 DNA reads TGCAGTGCAACCGGGGGACAGGGGGCGAACTCACCCCTCCACTTT. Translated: CSATGGQGANSPLHF.

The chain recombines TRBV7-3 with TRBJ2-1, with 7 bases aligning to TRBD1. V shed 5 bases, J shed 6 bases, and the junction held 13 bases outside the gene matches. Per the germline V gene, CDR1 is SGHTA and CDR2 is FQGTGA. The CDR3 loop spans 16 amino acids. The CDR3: CASSPKGGTASNEQFF. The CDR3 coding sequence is TGTGCCAGCAGCCCAAAGGGTGGGACAGCCTCCAATGAGCAGTTCTTC. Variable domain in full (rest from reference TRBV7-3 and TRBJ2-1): GAGVSQTPSNKVTEKGKYVELRCDPISGHTALYWYRQSLGQGPEFLIYFQGTGAADDSGLPNDRFFAVRPEGSVSTLKIQRTERGDSAVYLCASSPKGGTASNEQFFGPGTRLTVL.

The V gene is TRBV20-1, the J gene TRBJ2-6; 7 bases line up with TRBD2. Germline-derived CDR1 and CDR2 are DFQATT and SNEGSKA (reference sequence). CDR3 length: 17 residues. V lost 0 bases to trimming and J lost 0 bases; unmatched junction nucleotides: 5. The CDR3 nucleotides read TGCAGTGCTAGAGATCCGGGAGGTCACTCTGGGGCCAACGTCCTGACTTTC. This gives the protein CSARDPGGHSGANVLTF.

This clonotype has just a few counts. The CDR3 coding sequence is TGCGCCAGCAGCTTTTTAGCGGGCCGCACCTCCTACGAGCAGTACTTC. As protein: CASSFLAGRTSYEQYF. This chain connects TRBV5-1 to TRBJ2-7; 7 bases agree with TRBD2. CDR3 length: 16 amino acids. After removal of 2 bases from V and 0 bases from J, the junction contained 8 bases not matched to a gene. Per the germline V gene, CDR1 is SGHRS and CDR2 is YFSETQ.

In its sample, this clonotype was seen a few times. The CDR3 reads CAISEPDRAKKSYEQYF. CDR3 in DNA: TGTGCCATCAGTGAACCGGACAGGGCAAAAAAATCCTACGAGCAGTACTTC. This chain connects TRBV10-3 to TRBJ2-7; 8 bases fit TRBD1. The CDR3 totals 17 residues. The germline CDR1 and CDR2 sequences are ENHRY and SYGVKD. Trimming at V came to 3 bases and at J to 1 base, leaving 11 bases not matched to a gene.

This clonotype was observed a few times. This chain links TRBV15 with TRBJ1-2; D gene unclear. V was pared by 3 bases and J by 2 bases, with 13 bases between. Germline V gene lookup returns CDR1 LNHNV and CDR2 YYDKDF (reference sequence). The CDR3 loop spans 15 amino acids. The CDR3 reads CATSSPVSSNYGYTF. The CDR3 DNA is TGTGCCACCAGCAGTCCAGTTTCGTCAAACTATGGCTACACCTTC.

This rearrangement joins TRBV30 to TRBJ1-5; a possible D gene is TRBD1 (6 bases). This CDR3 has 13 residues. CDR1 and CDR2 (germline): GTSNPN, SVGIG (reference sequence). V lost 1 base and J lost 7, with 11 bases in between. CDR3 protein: CAWSAGAGQPQHF. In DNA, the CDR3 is TGTGCCTGGAGTGCAGGGGCCGGACAGCCCCAGCATTTT.